The T cell receptor (beta chain) described here comes from a study of cytomegalovirus exposure and HLA in healthy donors. The PCR had 60 Vbeta and 13 Jbeta primers. Only in-frame clones appear in the TCRdb table, and some are missing; sequencing was by immunoSEQ multiplex PCR. The data show about 210,000 clones, with 81% seen just once and roughly 3.1% held by the top ten. This TCR was sampled from a man aged 40-49 years in good health and CMV-seropositive. Sequenced sample: PBMCs.

This chain's CDR3 is CSVDSGRAYEQYF. Here the CDR3 DNA reads TGCAGCGTTGACTCCGGGAGAGCCTACGAGCAGTACTTC. This chain joins TRBV29-1 and TRBJ2-7; possible D gene TRBD2, 6 bases. There are 13 residues in the CDR3. V lost 3 bases, J lost 2 bases, and 11 bases lay in between. Germline V gene data show CDR1 as SQVTM and CDR2 as ANQGSEA.